One sample yielded the 22 T cell receptor beta chains listed below, sequenced in a study of PD-1 blockade in classical Hodgkin lymphoma. The patients all showed relapse after autologous stem cell transplantation, while their brentuximab vedotin exposure varied. Profiled with immunoSEQ multiplex PCR; TCRdb holds only in-frame clones, not every one. The sample has approximately 850 clones, around 80% seen once. The sequenced sample was peripheral blood mononuclear cells (PBMCs), obtained at baseline. The receptors shown here come from a human donor with classical Hodgkin lymphoma.

The rearrangement joins TRBV28 to TRBJ2-2; weak D call: TRBD2 (7 bases). The CDR3 extends over 16 amino acids. Germline values: CDR1 MDHEN, CDR2 SYDVKM. The V end was cut by 7 bases, the J end by 1 base, with 16 bases between. The CDR3 bases are TGTGCCAGCACCCCTTGGGGGGGCCGGAACACCGGGGAGCTGTTTTTT. Protein sequence: CASTPWGGRNTGELFF. Full variable domain (missing parts from reference TRBV28 and TRBJ2-2): DVKVTQSSRYLVKRTGEKVFLECVQDMDHENMFWYRQDPGLGLRLIYFSYDVKMKEKGDIPEGYSVSREKKERFSLILESASTNQTSMYLCASTPWGGRNTGELFFGEGSRLTVL.

This clone has a single count. In DNA, the CDR3 is TGTGCCAGTGAAGGACACAAGAATAACTATGGCTACACCTTC. Protein sequence: CASEGHKNNYGYTF. This chain uses TRBV19 with TRBJ1-2; D possibly corresponds to TRBD1 (5 bases). The germline V and J ends were trimmed by 8 bases and 1 base, with 14 bases remaining between them. CDR3 size: 14 residues. Germline V gene lookup returns CDR1 LNHDA and CDR2 SQIVND (reference sequence).

The rearrangement uses TRBV15 and TRBJ1-2; unclear D gene. Germline V gene data show CDR1 as LNHNV and CDR2 as YYDKDF (reference sequence). The CDR3 length is 13 residues. The V end lost 1 base, the J end lost 6 bases, and 9 bases lay between the germline ends. This chain's CDR3 is CATSRGFSDGYTF. The CDR3 DNA sequence: TGTGCCACCAGCAGAGGATTTTCCGATGGCTACACCTTC.

V is TRBV30 and J is TRBJ2-3; no reliable D call. Between the trimmed V and J ends, which lost 2 bases and 4 bases, there was a span of 10 bases. The CDR3 consists of 13 residues. Looked up from germline, CDR1 is GTSNPN and CDR2 is SVGIG (reference sequence). Here the CDR3 DNA reads TGTGCCTGGAGTAGGCGGTCGGCAGATACGCAGTATTTT. Amino acids: CAWSRRSADTQYF.

The rearrangement links TRBV30 to TRBJ2-1, with TRBD2 matching over 12 bases. This CDR3 comprises 14 residues. V gave up 0 bases and J gave up 7 bases; unmatched junction bases: 1. CDR1 and CDR2 (germline): GTSNPN, SVGIG (reference sequence). DNA for the CDR3: TGTGCCTGGAGTGTAACTAGCGGGAGGAATGAGCAGTTCTTC. This encodes CAWSVTSGRNEQFF.

This rearrangement joins TRBV5-1 to TRBJ1-1; a weak D match, TRBD1 (5 bases). CDR3 length: 13 residues. V was trimmed by 4 bases and J by 2 bases, leaving 9 bases between them. CDR1 and CDR2 from the germline V gene are SGHRS and YFSETQ. This chain's CDR3 is CASSQRGNTEAFF. The CDR3 region has the DNA TGCGCCAGCAGCCAAAGGGGTAACACTGAAGCTTTCTTT.

V and J are TRBV20-1 and TRBJ1-1; D is unresolved. CDR3 size: 11 residues. Deletions cut 6 bases from V and 6 bases from J, with 11 bases between. Germline V gene sequence: CDR1 DFQATT, CDR2 SNEGSKA (reference sequence). This CDR3 is CSAAEEAEAFF. The CDR3 DNA sequence: TGCAGTGCCGCTGAGGAGGCTGAAGCTTTCTTT.

This clone has only one observation. The chain combines TRBV7-2 with TRBJ2-7; tentatively, D is TRBD1 (6 bases). V was pared by 5 bases and J by 2 bases, with 16 bases between. CDR1 is SGHTA and CDR2 is FQGNSA in the germline V gene. There are 15 residues in the CDR3. CDR3 residues: CASSQRTAGAYEQYF. The CDR3 DNA follows: TGTGCCAGCAGCCAGCGGACGGCAGGGGCCTACGAGCAGTACTTC.

J is TRBJ2-7 and V is TRBV5-1; D uncertain. Germline V CDR1 and CDR2: SGHRS, YFSETQ. CDR3 length: 13 residues. Trimming shortened V by 0 bases and J by 3 bases, and 7 bases separated the two germline ends. CDR3 bases: TGCGCCAGCAGCTTGGGTGAAGGCTACGAGCAGTACTTC. Protein: CASSLGEGYEQYF.

V gene TRBV28 combines with J gene TRBJ1-1; a weak D match, TRBD1 (6 bases). Trimming pared 11 bases from V and 0 bases from J, leaving 13 bases between. Germline V gene sequence: CDR1 MDHEN, CDR2 SYDVKM. The CDR3 runs 13 residues. The DNA for the CDR3 is TGTGCCGTAAACAGGGCTCTGAACACTGAAGCTTTCTTT. This sequence encodes CAVNRALNTEAFF. Filled out from reference TRBV28 and TRBJ1-1, the complete variable domain reads DVKVTQSSRYLVKRTGEKVFLECVQDMDHENMFWYRQDPGLGLRLIYFSYDVKMKEKGDIPEGYSVSREKKERFSLILESASTNQTSMYLCAVNRALNTEAFFGQGTRLTVV.

The chain has TRBV27 and TRBJ2-1; 16 bases are shared with TRBD2. The length of the CDR3 is 19 residues. Germline CDR1 and CDR2: MNHEY and SMNVEV (reference sequence). V was pared by 2 bases and J by 7 bases, with 11 bases of the junction left unmatched. This CDR3 reads CASSLGTSGRAGLRNEQFF. CDR3 in DNA: TGTGCCAGCAGTTTAGGGACTAGCGGGAGGGCCGGGTTGAGGAATGAGCAGTTCTTC.

The chain is built from TRBV7-9 and TRBJ2-1, with D perhaps matching TRBD2 (6 bases). The CDR3 consists of 15 residues. Germline lookup yields CDR1 SEHNR and CDR2 FQNEAQ (reference sequence). Trimming left V 4 bases short and J 6 bases short, with 16 bases between. As DNA, the CDR3 is TGTGCCAGCAGCTCGGGGACTTATAAGGGCAATGAGCAGTTCTTC. Protein: CASSSGTYKGNEQFF.

The rearrangement joins TRBV7-9 to TRBJ2-5; D might be TRBD1 (5 bases). The CDR3 is made up of 16 amino acids. Trimming stripped 0 bases from V and 4 bases from J, with 15 bases between. CDR1 and CDR2 from the germline V gene are SEHNR and FQNEAQ (reference sequence). Here the CDR3 reads CASSLAQGRFLETQYF. In DNA form, the CDR3 reads TGTGCCAGCAGCTTAGCTCAGGGAAGGTTTTTAGAGACCCAGTACTTC.

This clone is a singleton in its sample. CDR3 coding DNA: TGTGCCAGCAGTGGGGACGGAACCGGGGAGCTGTTTTTT. It translates to CASSGDGTGELFF. The rearrangement uses TRBV6-4 and TRBJ2-2; possibly TRBD1 or TRBD2 for D (5 bases each). Trimming stripped 4 bases from V and 5 bases from J, with 8 bases between. CDR3 length equals 13 residues. Germline assignment: CDR1 MRHNA and CDR2 SNTAGT.

V and J are TRBV5-4 and TRBJ2-7; a possible D gene is TRBD1 (5 bases). The CDR3 loop spans 14 amino acids. With 4 bases removed from V and 1 base from J, the gap between germline ends came to 12 bases. The V gene's germline CDR1 is SGHNT and CDR2 YYREEE (reference sequence). DNA for the CDR3: TGTGCCAGCAGCGGCGTCCAGGGTTCCTACGAGCAGTACTTC. Protein: CASSGVQGSYEQYF.

This chain uses TRBV5-8 with TRBJ2-6; the D gene could be TRBD1 or TRBD2 (5 bases each). The CDR3 has 16 amino acids. Germline loops: CDR1 SGHTS, CDR2 YDEGEE. V dropped 7 bases and J dropped 5 bases, with 19 bases sitting between them. DNA for the CDR3: TGTGCCAGCGGGGGATCCACACAAAGTCGGGCCAACGTCCTGACTTTC. Amino acids: CASGGSTQSRANVLTF.

The J gene is TRBJ2-3, the V gene TRBV27; D may be TRBD2 (6 bases). Germline loops: CDR1 MNHEY, CDR2 SMNVEV (reference sequence). CDR3 length equals 14 residues. The V end lost 5 bases, the J end lost 6 bases, and 15 bases lay between the germline ends. The CDR3 spells CASSMTGVGDTQYF. The CDR3 DNA reads as TGTGCCAGCAGTATGACGGGAGTAGGTGATACGCAGTATTTT.

This sequence joins TRBV6-1 and TRBJ1-5; D is possibly TRBD1 (5 bases). The CDR3 is 14 amino acids. CDR1 is MNHNS and CDR2 is SASEGT in the germline V gene. The V end lost 1 base, the J end lost 7 bases, and 11 bases lay between the germline ends. The CDR3 region has the DNA TGTGCCAGCAGTGAAGGGGGGAGGAGGCAGCCCCAGCATTTT. This codes for CASSEGGRRQPQHF.

This CDR3 reads CASSFGAGELFF. CDR3 DNA sequence: TGTGCCAGCAGTTTCGGAGCCGGGGAGCTGTTTTTT. V and J are TRBV27 and TRBJ2-2; D remains ambiguous. In germline, CDR1 is MNHEY, CDR2 SMNVEV (reference sequence). Trimming shortened V by 3 bases and J by 6 bases, and 5 bases separated the two germline ends. The CDR3 consists of 12 residues.

This sequence joins TRBV27 and TRBJ2-7, with D perhaps TRBD2 (5 bases). Germline CDR1 MNHEY, CDR2 SMNVEV (reference sequence). There are 15 residues in the CDR3. Trimming removed 1 base at V and 4 bases at J, with 14 bases between. CDR3 nucleotides: TGTGCCAGCAGTTTATTCAGAGGGATCGTGTACGAGCAGTACTTC. Protein sequence: CASSLFRGIVYEQYF.

The V gene is TRBV18, the J gene TRBJ2-7; D gene ambiguous. This CDR3 has 14 amino acids. Trimming pared 6 bases from V and 6 bases from J, leaving 18 bases between. CDR1 KGHSH and CDR2 LQKENI come from the germline V gene. The CDR3: CASSPGHPRPEQYF. CDR3 nucleotides: TGTGCCAGCTCCCCGGGCCATCCACGACCCGAGCAGTACTTC.

The V gene is TRBV7-9, the J gene TRBJ2-7; D could derive from TRBD1 or TRBD2 (5 bases each). This CDR3 region has 12 residues. Germline V gene lookup returns CDR1 SEHNR and CDR2 FQNEAQ (reference sequence). The V end was cut by 5 bases, the J end by 9 bases, with 14 bases between. The CDR3 DNA reads TGTGCCAGCAGCCCAGACGGGGCTTGGCAGTACTTC. Residues: CASSPDGAWQYF.